The 29 T cell receptor beta chains below all came from one sample that was sequenced in a study of blood T cells in healthy people across ages. Primed by a sample-barcoded 5' primer and a J-beta primer mix, a second PCR proceeded for roughly 6 to 12 cycles. TCRdb reanalysed the 5' RACE reads using MiXCR and keeps one entry per CDR3 protein. The data hold 1.5 million to 2 million distinct CDR3 sequences, with around 36% observed a single time. The specimen was blood. The receptors were gathered from a woman in her thirties in good health.

The rearrangement links TRBV29-1 to TRBJ1-2; no firm D call. Germline lookup yields CDR1 SQVTM and CDR2 ANQGSEA. Trimming took 7 bases from V and 8 from J, leaving 17 bases between them. The length of the CDR3 is 12 residues. CDR3 bases: TGCAGCGCCCCACGCGGGGAAGGGGGCTACACCTTC. Translating gives CSAPRGEGGYTF.

This clonotype was observed a handful of times. The CDR3: CASSPGPILEVTQYF. DNA for the CDR3: TGTGCCAGCTCACCGGGACCCATATTAGAAGTTACGCAGTATTTT. The chain combines TRBV18 with TRBJ2-3; D might be TRBD1 or TRBD2, each matching 5 bases. Trimming pared 3 bases from V and 8 bases from J, leaving 18 bases between. The CDR3 is 15 amino acids. Germline CDR1 KGHSH, CDR2 LQKENI.

The chain is built from TRBV6-2 or TRBV6-3 and TRBJ1-6; TRBD1 matches 10 bases. Trimming at V came to 6 bases and at J to 6 bases, leaving 5 bases not matched to a gene. The length of the CDR3 is 15 residues. CDR1 is MNHEY and CDR2 is SVGEGT in the germline V gene. DNA for the CDR3: TGTGCCAGCAGAAGACAGGGGGCAGGTAATTCACCCCTCCACTTT. Translation gives CASRRQGAGNSPLHF.

CDR3 in amino acids: CASSQPRLAGGPEELFF. The CDR3 DNA is TGCGCCAGCAGCCAACCTCGACTAGCGGGGGGGCCCGAGGAGCTGTTTTTT. The J gene is TRBJ2-2, the V gene TRBV4-1; 14 bases are a match to TRBD2. Per the germline V gene, CDR1 is MGHRA and CDR2 is YSYEKL. The CDR3 is made up of 17 amino acids. J lost 10 bases, V lost 2 bases, and 9 bases had no gene match.

A few counts support this clonotype. This chain uses TRBV7-2 with TRBJ2-1, with 12 bases aligning to TRBD2. With 4 bases clipped from V and 3 bases from J, the junction kept 7 bases outside the gene matches. The germline gives CDR1 SGHTA, CDR2 FQGNSA. This CDR3 is built from 17 residues. DNA of the CDR3: TGTGCCAGCAGCTGGAAAACGGGACTAGCGGGCTACAATGAGCAGTTCTTC. As protein: CASSWKTGLAGYNEQFF.

This clonotype was detected a few times. The chain links TRBV6-1 to TRBJ1-5; D not resolved. Germline loops: CDR1 MNHNS, CDR2 SASEGT. This CDR3 spans 14 amino acids. Trimming removed 3 bases at V and 11 bases at J, with 17 bases between. The CDR3 here is CASSDAYPIPAQHF. Here the CDR3 DNA reads TGTGCCAGCAGTGATGCTTATCCAATCCCAGCCCAGCATTTT.

This clonotype was seen a handful of times. The chain carries TRBV7-2 and TRBJ2-3; tentatively, D is TRBD1 or TRBD2 (5 bases each). Deletions cut 5 bases from V and 4 bases from J, with 16 bases between. The CDR3 consists of 15 residues. In germline, CDR1 is SGHTA, CDR2 FQGNSA. CDR3 in DNA: TGTGCCAGCAGCAAGAGGGCAGGGTCGGCAGATACGCAGTATTTT. Translated, it gives CASSKRAGSADTQYF.

The table lists this clonotype with many counts. The chain is built from TRBV7-9 and TRBJ1-2; D is undetermined. Between the trimmed V and J ends, which lost 2 bases and 5 bases, there was a span of 9 bases. The CDR3 length is 13 residues. Looked up from germline, CDR1 is SEHNR and CDR2 is FQNEAQ (reference sequence). The CDR3 DNA reads as TGTGCCAGCAGCTTATTTCTGGAGTATGGCTACACCTTC. Amino acid sequence: CASSLFLEYGYTF.

The chain employs TRBV12-3 or TRBV12-4 and TRBJ2-7, with D possibly being TRBD1 (6 bases). The V end lost 6 bases, the J end lost 2 bases, and 14 bases lay between the germline ends. The CDR3 spans 14 residues. The chain's CDR3 is CASSDGDKAYEQYF. For the CDR3, the DNA is TGTGCCAGCAGCGATGGGGACAAGGCCTACGAGCAGTACTTC.

V is TRBV15 and J is TRBJ1-4; D is unresolved. V shed 0 bases and J shed 5 bases, with 10 bases lying between them. Germline CDR1 LNHNV, CDR2 YYDKDF (reference sequence). The CDR3 is 15 residues long. Here the CDR3 reads CATSRDRAANEKLFF. CDR3 nucleotide sequence: TGTGCCACCAGCAGAGATAGGGCAGCCAATGAAAAACTGTTTTTT. Full variable domain (outside the CDR3, taken from reference TRBV15 and TRBJ1-4): DAMVIQNPRYQVTQFGKPVTLSCSQTLNHNVMYWYQQKSSQAPKLLFHYYDKDFNNEADTPDNFQSRRPNTSFCFLDIRSPGLGDTAMYLCATSRDRAANEKLFFGSGTQLSVL.

This clonotype was seen a few times. The chain employs TRBV7-4 and TRBJ2-7; D gene unclear. This CDR3 is 15 amino acids long. The germline CDR1 and CDR2 sequences are SGHVT and SQSDAQ. V was pared by 1 base and J by 1 base, with 11 bases between. CDR3 DNA: TGTGCCAGCAGCTTAGGCACCCTCAAGTCCTACGAGCAGTACTTC. Translated, it gives CASSLGTLKSYEQYF.

The chain couples TRBV20-1 to TRBJ2-3; 10 bases align to TRBD2. J gave up 4 bases and V 5 bases, and 21 bases lay outside the gene matches. This CDR3 is 19 amino acids long. Germline V gene sequence: CDR1 DFQATT, CDR2 SNEGSKA (reference sequence). The CDR3 region is CSAPSPRRELAGEADTQYF. Here the CDR3 DNA reads TGCAGTGCTCCATCCCCCCGAAGGGAGCTAGCGGGAGAGGCAGATACGCAGTATTTT.

This clonotype was counted a single time. The gene calls are TRBV3-1 and TRBJ2-5; 10 bases agree with TRBD1. The J call is doubtful: the DNA matches TRBJ2-7 better. The germline V gene encodes CDR1 LGHDT and CDR2 YNNKEL (reference sequence). The CDR3 runs 16 residues. This CDR3 is CASSPSQGTGAGEQYF. Here the CDR3 DNA reads TGTGCCAGCAGCCCATCCCAGGGGACAGGGGCGGGCGAGCAGTACTTC.

Concerning this clonotype: A clone one base away is much larger, so this may be a read error. The chain employs TRBV27 and TRBJ2-3, with TRBD1 matching over 9 bases. This CDR3 comprises 15 residues. Germline CDR1 MNHEY, CDR2 SMNVEV (reference sequence). CDR3 sequence reads: CTSSTGTGYPDTQYF. CDR3 in DNA: TGTACCAGCAGCACCGGGACAGGGTACCCAGATACGCAGTATTTT.

At least ten counts were recorded for this clonotype. The chain couples TRBV7-9 to TRBJ2-5, with TRBD1 as a possible D gene (5 bases). V was trimmed by 2 bases and J by 0 bases, leaving 7 bases between them. Germline CDR1 and CDR2: SEHNR and FQNEAQ (reference sequence). The CDR3 runs to 14 residues. The CDR3 DNA follows: TGTGCCAGCAGCTTACGCAGGGACCAAGAGACCCAGTACTTC. This codes for CASSLRRDQETQYF.

This clonotype was observed at least ten times. The chain carries TRBV29-1 and TRBJ2-7; D remains ambiguous. The V end lost 1 base, the J end lost 2 bases, and 12 bases lay between the germline ends. Germline CDR1 reads SQVTM; CDR2 reads ANQGSEA. CDR3 length: 14 residues. The DNA of the CDR3 is TGCAGCGTTGAAGTGGCCAACCTCCCCTACGAGCAGTACTTC. Its translation is CSVEVANLPYEQYF.

Worth noting for this clonotype: A much larger clonotype is one base distant, so this may be a read error. The rearrangement uses TRBV7-9 and TRBJ2-1; TRBD1 matches 8 bases. CDR1 is SEHNR and CDR2 is FQNEAQ in the germline V gene (reference sequence). Trimming took 5 bases from V and 5 from J; bases not matched to a gene: 8. The CDR3 length is 15 residues. In DNA, the CDR3 is TGTGCCAGCAGCATAGAGAGGACAGGGCACAATGAGCAGTTCTTC. It translates to CASSIERTGHNEQFF.

The chain carries TRBV5-1 and TRBJ2-4; D possibly corresponds to TRBD1 (5 bases). This CDR3 has 15 residues. The V end was cut by 5 bases, the J end by 1 base, with 13 bases between. In germline, CDR1 is SGHRS, CDR2 YFSETQ. CDR3 protein: CASSPGWAAKNIQYF. The CDR3 DNA sequence: TGCGCCAGCAGTCCAGGGTGGGCGGCCAAAAACATTCAGTACTTC.

Of note for this clonotype: An end of the junction differs from the germline gene, which may be a read error. DNA of the CDR3: TGTGCCAGCAGCCTAGATCGGCGGGGGTCCTACGAGCGGTACTTC. It translates to CASSLDRRGSYERYF. The chain has TRBV13 and TRBJ2-7; 7 positions match TRBD2. Germline V gene lookup returns CDR1 PRHDT and CDR2 FYEKMQ (reference sequence). The CDR3 covers 15 residues. The variable domain in full, completed from reference TRBV13 and TRBJ2-7, reads AAGVIQSPRHLIKEKRETATLKCYPIPRHDTVYWYQQGPGQDPQFLISFYEKMQSDKGSIPDRFSAQQFSDYHSELNMSSLELGDSALYFCASSLDRRGSYERYFGPGTRLTVT.

This chain joins TRBV6-6 and TRBJ2-7; D call uncertain. Trimming removed 8 bases at V and 5 bases at J, with 13 bases between. The CDR3 contains 12 residues. CDR1 and CDR2 from the germline V gene are MNHNY and SVGAGI (reference sequence). The CDR3 sequence: CASAHRRHEQYF. In DNA, the CDR3 is TGTGCCAGCGCTCACAGACGTCACGAGCAGTACTTC.

This clonotype showed up just a few times. The rearrangement uses TRBV28 and TRBJ2-3, with 8 bases lining up with TRBD2. The CDR3 has 16 residues. J lost 4 bases, V lost 6 bases, and 12 bases had no gene match. Germline loops: CDR1 MDHEN, CDR2 SYDVKM. CDR3 protein: CASRARGGGSPDTQYF. The CDR3 coding sequence is TGTGCCAGCAGGGCCCGGGGGGGAGGGTCTCCAGATACGCAGTATTTT.

This clonotype was recorded only once. The rearrangement links TRBV5-1 to TRBJ2-6, with D possibly TRBD1 on 5 matching bases. Germline V gene data show CDR1 as SGHRS and CDR2 as YFSETQ. CDR3 length: 15 amino acids. V gave up 5 bases and J gave up 3 bases, with 12 bases separating them. CDR3 amino acids: CASSYQGGGANVLTF. DNA for the CDR3: TGCGCCAGCAGTTATCAGGGTGGTGGGGCCAACGTCCTGACTTTC.

This rearrangement joins TRBV2 to TRBJ2-1; D assignment may be TRBD1 or TRBD2 (5 bases each). V shed 10 bases and J shed 4 bases, with 14 bases lying between them. The CDR3 is made up of 13 amino acids. Germline V lookup: CDR1 SNHLY, CDR2 FYNNEI. CDR3 sequence reads: CANTGTNYNEQFF. CDR3 DNA sequence: TGTGCCAATACCGGGACGAATTACAATGAGCAGTTCTTC.

The rearrangement joins TRBV7-9 to TRBJ2-6; D is possibly TRBD1 (6 bases). The V end lost 8 bases, the J end lost 3 bases, and 17 bases lay between the germline ends. CDR1 is SEHNR and CDR2 is FQNEAQ in the germline V gene (reference sequence). The CDR3 has 16 amino acids. In DNA form, the CDR3 reads TGTGCCAGCTCCGACATCGCAGGGGATGGGGCCAACGTCCTGACTTTC. It specifies CASSDIAGDGANVLTF. The full variable domain, rest sourced from reference TRBV7-9 and TRBJ2-6, is DTGVSQNPRHKITKRGQNVTFRCDPISEHNRLYWYRQTLGQGPEFLTYFQNEAQLEKSRLLSDRFSAERPKGSFSTLEIQRTEQGDSAMYLCASSDIAGDGANVLTFGAGSRLTVL.

This chain uses TRBV27 with TRBJ1-5, with 11 bases identical to TRBD1. V was pared by 4 bases and J by 5 bases, with 4 bases of the junction left unmatched. CDR3 size: 15 residues. CDR1 is MNHEY and CDR2 is SMNVEV in the germline V gene (reference sequence). CDR3 DNA: TGTGCCAGCAGTTCCGGGACAGGGGGGGATCAGCCCCAGCATTTT. Translation: CASSSGTGGDQPQHF.

As to this clonotype: A read error may account for a junction end that differs from germline. The rearrangement uses TRBV5-1 and TRBJ2-7, with D maybe TRBD2 (6 bases). This CDR3 spans 18 amino acids. The germline CDR1 and CDR2 sequences are SGHRS and YFSETQ. The CDR3 reads CARSLGQGGVMVSYEQYF. CDR3 DNA sequence: TGCGCCCGCAGCTTGGGTCAGGGAGGAGTCATGGTATCCTACGAGCAGTACTTC.

The rearrangement uses TRBV20-1 and TRBJ1-4, with 7 bases fitting TRBD1. Germline assignment: CDR1 DFQATT and CDR2 SNEGSKA (reference sequence). The length of the CDR3 is 15 residues. V dropped 5 bases and J dropped 2; count of bases not matched to a gene: 8. The CDR3, as DNA: TGCAGTGCTGCCGGTCCGGGACAGACTAATGAAAAACTGTTTTTT. It translates to CSAAGPGQTNEKLFF.

As regards this clonotype: The junction shows a germline mismatch at one end, possibly a read error. The rearrangement joins TRBV20-1 to TRBJ2-7; unclear D gene. The CDR3 is 10 residues long. The germline V gene has CDR1 DFQATT and CDR2 SNEGSKA (reference sequence). CDR3 in amino acids: CNARAEEQYF. CDR3 DNA sequence: TGCAATGCTAGGGCAGAAGAGCAGTACTTC.

This clonotype came up once. The chain uses TRBV28 and TRBJ1-1; perhaps TRBD1 as D (5 bases). The V end was cut by 7 bases, the J end by 0 bases, with 12 bases between. Germline CDR1 MDHEN, CDR2 SYDVKM. The CDR3 is 14 amino acids. CDR3 amino acids: CASTLGEMNTEAFF. The DNA for the CDR3 is TGTGCCAGCACCTTGGGGGAGATGAACACTGAAGCTTTCTTT. The full variable domain, its missing parts supplied by reference TRBV28 and TRBJ1-1, is DVKVTQSSRYLVKRTGEKVFLECVQDMDHENMFWYRQDPGLGLRLIYFSYDVKMKEKGDIPEGYSVSREKKERFSLILESASTNQTSMYLCASTLGEMNTEAFFGQGTRLTVV.